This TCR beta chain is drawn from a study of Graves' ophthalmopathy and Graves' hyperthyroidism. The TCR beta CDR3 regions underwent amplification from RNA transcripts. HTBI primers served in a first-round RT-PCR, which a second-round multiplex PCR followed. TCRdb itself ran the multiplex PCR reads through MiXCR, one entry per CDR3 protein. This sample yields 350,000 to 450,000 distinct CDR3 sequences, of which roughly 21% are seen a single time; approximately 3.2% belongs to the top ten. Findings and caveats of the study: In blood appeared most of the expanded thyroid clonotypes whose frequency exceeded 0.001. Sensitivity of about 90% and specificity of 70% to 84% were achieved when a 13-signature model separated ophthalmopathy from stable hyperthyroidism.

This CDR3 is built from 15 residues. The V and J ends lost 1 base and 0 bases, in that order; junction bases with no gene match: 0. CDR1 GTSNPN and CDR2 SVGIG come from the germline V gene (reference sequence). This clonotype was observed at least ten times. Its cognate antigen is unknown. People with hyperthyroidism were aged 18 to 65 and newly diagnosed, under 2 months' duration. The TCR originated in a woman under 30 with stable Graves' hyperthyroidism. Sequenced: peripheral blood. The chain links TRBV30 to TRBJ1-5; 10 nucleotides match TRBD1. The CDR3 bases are TGTGCCTGGAGTGGGGACAGGGGTAGCAATCAGCCCCAGCATTTT. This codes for CAWSGDRGSNQPQHF.